This is a list of T cell receptor beta chains from one sample in a study of shared clonotypes between healthy human individuals. Sequencing was performed with immunoSEQ multiplex PCR; in TCRdb, only in-frame clones are kept and a portion is missing. The sample yields roughly 2.6 million clones, around nine tenths seen once. The specimen was naive CD4+ T cells sorted from blood. These TCRs come from a man aged 18 to 30 in good health. Both conserved end residues are part of each CDR3. A D gene is named only where the DNA matches it firmly. The size field is filled for only some rows; it gives once, few, many or a size class.

J: TRBJ1-1; size: NA; V: TRBV9; D: NA; length: 16; CDR3: CASSVGPSGKNTEAFF; DNA: TGTGCCAGCAGCGTCGGACCATCAGGGAAGAACACTGAAGCTTTCTTT
J: TRBJ1-6; size: few; V: TRBV2; D: NA; length: 15; CDR3: CASTTMLGGNSPLHF; DNA: TGTGCCAGCACCACCATGTTAGGGGGAAATTCACCCCTCCACTTT
J: TRBJ2-1; size: NA; V: TRBV15; D: NA; length: 13; CDR3: CATSRDGGTEQFF; DNA: TGTGCCACCAGCAGAGATGGGGGGACTGAGCAGTTCTTC
J: TRBJ2-3; size: NA; V: TRBV11-2; D: TRBD2; length: 15; CDR3: CASSLGSRGVDTQYF; DNA: TGTGCCAGCAGCTTAGGGAGCCGGGGGGTAGATACGCAGTATTTT
J: TRBJ1-4; size: NA; V: TRBV6-6; D: NA; length: 12; CDR3: CASSYSTGILFF; DNA: TGTGCCAGCAGTTACTCGACGGGAATTCTGTTTTTT
J: TRBJ2-1; size: NA; V: TRBV10-3; D: TRBD2; length: 16; CDR3: CAISEPSGTSGGKQFF; DNA: TGTGCCATCAGTGAGCCCTCCGGGACTAGCGGGGGGAAGCAGTTCTTC
J: TRBJ1-4; size: NA; V: TRBV7-9; D: NA; length: 18; CDR3: CASSPIFREAGGNEKLFF; DNA: TGTGCCAGCAGCCCAATTTTCAGGGAAGCGGGGGGTAATGAAAAACTGTTTTTT
J: TRBJ1-2; size: NA; V: TRBV7-8; D: NA; length: 19; CDR3: CASSLGGRDKILANYGYTF; DNA: TGTGCCAGCAGCTTAGGGGGCCGGGACAAAATACTGGCTAACTATGGCTACACCTTC
J: TRBJ2-1; size: once; V: TRBV5-1; D: NA; length: 13; CDR3: CASSSKLTNEQFF; DNA: TGCGCCAGCAGCTCAAAGCTAACTAATGAGCAGTTCTTC
J: TRBJ2-1; size: NA; V: TRBV5-1; D: NA; length: 14; CDR3: CASMRDLSYNEQFF; DNA: TGCGCCAGCATGCGGGATCTTTCCTACAATGAGCAGTTCTTC
J: TRBJ2-7; size: NA; V: TRBV19; D: NA; length: 19; CDR3: CASSIARAGPSRAGYEQYF; DNA: TGTGCCAGTAGTATTGCGCGGGCGGGGCCTTCCCGGGCTGGGTACGAGCAGTACTTC
J: TRBJ2-7; size: NA; V: TRBV6-5; D: NA; length: 14; CDR3: CASSYSRGVNEQYF; DNA: TGTGCCAGCAGTTACTCGAGGGGGGTTAACGAGCAGTACTTC
J: TRBJ2-3; size: NA; V: TRBV12-5; D: NA; length: 12; CDR3: CASAPSADTQYF; DNA: TGTGCTAGTGCCCCATCCGCGGATACGCAGTATTTT
J: TRBJ1-5; size: NA; V: TRBV6-6; D: NA; length: 15; CDR3: CATTKGRDSNQPQHF; DNA: TGTGCCACCACTAAGGGCAGGGATAGCAATCAGCCCCAGCATTTT
J: TRBJ2-5; size: NA; V: TRBV15; D: NA; length: 14; CDR3: CATSMWGSQETQYF; DNA: TGTGCCACCAGCATGTGGGGCAGCCAAGAGACCCAGTACTTC
J: TRBJ1-1; size: NA; V: TRBV30; D: TRBD1; length: 15; CDR3: CAWSGGTEGTTEAFF; DNA: TGTGCCTGGAGTGGGGGGACAGAGGGGACCACTGAAGCTTTCTTT
J: TRBJ2-7; size: NA; V: TRBV7-2; D: TRBD1; length: 14; CDR3: CASSLQGTGGEQYF; DNA: TGTGCCAGCAGCTTACAAGGGACAGGGGGCGAGCAGTACTTC
J: TRBJ2-7; size: NA; V: TRBV9; D: TRBD2; length: 15; CDR3: CASSVGAGGDYEQYF; DNA: TGTGCCAGCAGCGTAGGGGCGGGAGGGGACTACGAGCAGTACTTC
J: TRBJ2-5; size: NA; V: TRBV18; D: TRBD2; length: 15; CDR3: CASSPGGSVGKTQYF; DNA: TGTGCCAGCTCACCAGGCGGGAGCGTCGGAAAGACCCAGTACTTC
J: TRBJ2-7; size: NA; V: TRBV11-2; D: NA; length: 13; CDR3: CASSLGPSREQYF; DNA: TGTGCCAGCAGCTTAGGACCCTCGCGGGAGCAGTACTTC
J: TRBJ2-1; size: NA; V: TRBV27; D: NA; length: 15; CDR3: CASSLPTLALHEQFF; DNA: TGTGCCAGCAGTTTACCAACCTTAGCCCTACATGAGCAGTTCTTC
J: TRBJ1-2; size: NA; V: TRBV6-6; D: TRBD1; length: 16; CDR3: CASSPSTGTGTYGYTF; DNA: TGTGCCAGCAGTCCCTCCACCGGGACAGGGACCTATGGCTACACCTTC
J: TRBJ2-7; size: NA; V: TRBV6-1; D: NA; length: 13; CDR3: CASNRDNPYEQYF; DNA: TGTGCCAGCAACCGGGACAATCCCTACGAGCAGTACTTC
J: TRBJ2-5; size: NA; V: TRBV19; D: NA; length: 16; CDR3: CASSIKGGGGQETQYF; DNA: TGTGCCAGTAGTATTAAGGGCGGAGGGGGCCAAGAGACCCAGTACTTC
J: TRBJ2-1; size: NA; V: TRBV6-4; D: NA; length: 13; CDR3: CASSDSPSNTQFF; DNA: TGTGCCAGCAGTGACTCTCCTAGCAATACGCAGTTCTTC
J: TRBJ2-4; size: NA; V: TRBV25-1; D: TRBD2; length: 18; CDR3: CASSERLAGEGAKNIQYF; DNA: TGTGCCAGCAGTGAACGCCTAGCGGGAGAGGGAGCCAAAAACATTCAGTACTTC